Sequencing of this T cell receptor (beta chain) was carried out in a study of beta chain features in type 1 diabetes. Background on the study: Across every sample, around 98 million sorted cells were examined in total. Study-wide results and caveats: VDJ junctions sequenced from type 1 diabetes patients showed fewer insertions and more deletions. Type 1 diabetes patients had moderately but significantly shorter TCRB CDR3s in all four CD4+ subsets.

A CD45RO/CCR7/CD25/CD127/CD95/CD27 panel sorted naive, central memory, regulatory and stem cell-like memory CD4+ cells. Expressed TCRB transcripts were sequenced because the isolated RNA had all been reverse transcribed beforehand. TCRdb keeps only in-frame clones here, not all; method: immunoSEQ multiplex PCR. The profile shows 600,000 to 650,000 clones, around a sixth of them singletons. CDR3 length: 15 residues. Trimming stripped 0 bases from V and 2 bases from J, with 10 bases between. Germline lookup yields CDR1 LGHNA and CDR2 YNFKEQ. Concerning this clone itself: Its specificity is unknown.

V usage is TRBV4-2 and J usage is TRBJ1-1, with a weak D call TRBD1 (5 bases). The sequencing sample was made of naive CD4+ T cells from blood. This sequence was found in a man in his late teens or twenties in good health. The CDR3 nucleotides are TGTGCCAGCAGCCAAGAGGACGGGGGAAACACTGAAGCTTTCTTT. Translating it yields CASSQEDGGNTEAFF.